This passage covers 32 T cell receptor beta chains from one sample sequenced in a study of cytomegalovirus exposure and HLA in healthy donors. The PCR used 60 Vbeta and 13 Jbeta primers. Method: immunoSEQ multiplex PCR; TCRdb's copy keeps in-frame clones and lacks some. This sample has about 120,000 clones, with around 74% found just once. What was sequenced was PBMCs. The receptors were sampled from a woman aged 18-35 years in good health and CMV-seronegative.

On this clone itself: One end of the junction fails to match germline, which may point to a read error. Other DNA sequences of this sample code for an identical CDR3. This chain uses TRBV2 with TRBJ1-2, with TRBD1 matching over 8 bases. The germline gives CDR1 SNHLY, CDR2 FYNNEI. The CDR3 extends over 15 amino acids. CDR3 DNA: TGTGCCAGCAGGGACAGGGACGATCCGGGCTATGGCTATACCTTC. Its protein is CASRDRDDPGYGYTF.

The genes are TRBV30 and TRBJ2-1; TRBD1 matches 8 bases. The CDR3 sequence is 16 residues long. J lost 2 bases, V lost 4 bases, and 10 bases had no gene match. CDR1 and CDR2 (germline): GTSNPN, SVGIG (reference sequence). CDR3 sequence: CAWIKRGQAAYNEQFF. The DNA of the CDR3 is TGTGCCTGGATCAAGAGGGGACAGGCTGCCTACAATGAGCAGTTCTTC.

The chain is built from TRBV5-1 and TRBJ2-1; 11 positions match TRBD2. This CDR3 is 15 amino acids long. Germline CDR1 reads SGHRS; CDR2 reads YFSETQ. The ends lost 3 bases at V and 15 bases at J; junction bases unmatched: 14. The CDR3 region is CASSYTTTSGALGFF. In DNA, the CDR3 is TGCGCCAGCAGCTACACAACGACTAGCGGGGCCTTAGGGTTCTTC. The whole variable domain, remainder taken from reference TRBV5-1 and TRBJ2-1, is KAGVTQTPRYLIKTRGQQVTLSCSPISGHRSVSWYQQTPGQGLQFLFEYFSETQRNKGNFPGRFSGRQFSNSRSEMNVSTLELGDSALYLCASSYTTTSGALGFFGPGTRLTVL.

The chain joins TRBV11-1 to TRBJ2-6; TRBD1 aligns across 8 bases. CDR1 is SGHAT and CDR2 is FQDESV in the germline V gene (reference sequence). The CDR3 has 19 residues. V lost 6 bases, J lost 4 bases, and 17 bases stayed unmatched. CDR3 coding DNA: TGTGCCAGCAGTGGGGTTCGAGGGACAGGATCGAGGGGGGCCAACGTCCTGACTTTC. This translates into CASSGVRGTGSRGANVLTF.

Here the CDR3 DNA reads TGTGCCAGCAGTGATTTTCCAGGGGGCAATCAGCCCCAGCATTTT. As protein: CASSDFPGGNQPQHF. J is TRBJ1-5 and V is TRBV6-1, with D perhaps TRBD1 (6 bases). V lost 3 bases and J lost 2, with 11 bases in between. CDR3 size: 15 residues. Per germline, CDR1 MNHNS and CDR2 SASEGT.

V is TRBV5-1 and J is TRBJ2-7; a possible D gene is TRBD2 (5 bases). The CDR3 is made up of 13 amino acids. Germline loops: CDR1 SGHRS, CDR2 YFSETQ. Trimming left V 1 base short and J 6 bases short, with 11 bases between. For the CDR3, the DNA is TGCGCCAGCAGCTTGTTATCCGGGGTCGAGCAGTACTTC. The encoded protein is CASSLLSGVEQYF.

The V gene is TRBV4-2, the J gene TRBJ1-2; the match to TRBD1 covers 8 bases. The V gene end was trimmed by 0 bases and the J gene end by 5 bases; junction bases not matched to a gene: 11. Germline CDR1 is LGHNA and CDR2 is YNFKEQ. The CDR3 is 17 amino acids. CDR3 in DNA: TGTGCCAGCAGCCAAGAGTCTAGAACAGGGGGGAGGTATGGCTACACCTTC. It codes for CASSQESRTGGRYGYTF.

In nucleotides, the CDR3 is TGTGCCCACGAAGGATCCGGGACAGGGGCCGCGAACACCGGGGAGCTGTTTTTT. This gives the protein CAHEGSGTGAANTGELFF. The chain combines TRBV30 with TRBJ2-2; 10 nucleotides match TRBD1. Losses at the gene ends were 8 bases for V and 0 bases for J; bases not matched to a gene: 15. The CDR3 runs 18 residues. The germline V gene has CDR1 GTSNPN and CDR2 SVGIG (reference sequence).

The chain carries TRBV23-1 and TRBJ2-5; 9 bases are a match to TRBD1. TRBV23-1 is reported as an ORF; its role is uncertain. The junction had 6 bases not matched to a gene; V was cut back by 2 bases and J by 5 bases. CDR3 length: 15 residues. The CDR3 sequence: CASSQRGTGRETQYF. The CDR3 region has the DNA TGCGCCAGCAGTCAACGGGGGACAGGGCGGGAGACCCAGTACTTC.

Only a few counts were recorded for this clone. V and J are TRBV7-2 and TRBJ1-5; D not certain. The germline V gene encodes CDR1 SGHTA and CDR2 FQGNSA. CDR3 size: 13 residues. Trimming took 1 base from V and 1 from J, leaving 2 bases between them. CDR3 loop: CASSLVSNQPQHF. In DNA, the CDR3 is TGTGCCAGCAGCTTAGTAAGCAATCAGCCCCAGCATTTT.

The chain joins TRBV19 to TRBJ1-5, with a possible D match to TRBD1 (6 bases). This CDR3 comprises 13 residues. Germline V gene lookup returns CDR1 LNHDA and CDR2 SQIVND (reference sequence). Trimming shortened V by 6 bases and J by 10 bases, and 16 bases separated the two germline ends. In DNA, the CDR3 is TGTGCCAGTAGGGACAGTAAGGGGAGACCCCAGCATTTT. Its translation: CASRDSKGRPQHF.

This sequence joins TRBV7-2 and TRBJ1-2; tentative D call: TRBD1 (6 bases). CDR1 is SGHTA and CDR2 is FQGNSA in the germline V gene. Deletions cut 2 bases from V and 2 bases from J, with 12 bases between. The CDR3 runs 15 residues. DNA for the CDR3: TGTGCCAGCAGCTTAAAGGACAGAACAAACTATGGCTACACCTTC. Protein sequence: CASSLKDRTNYGYTF.

The V and J genes are TRBV23-1 and TRBJ1-1, with D tentatively TRBD1 (5 bases). TRBV23-1 is noted as an ORF with a role that remains uncertain. The V end lost 0 bases, the J end lost 0 bases, and 29 bases lay between the germline ends. This CDR3 has 22 amino acids. CDR3 in DNA: TGCGCCAGCAGTCAATCGGGGCGGGGGAGCCACACTATTTTGGGCATGAACACTGAAGCTTTCTTT. It yields the protein CASSQSGRGSHTILGMNTEAFF.

The J gene is TRBJ2-1, the V gene TRBV4-1; 7 positions match TRBD2. The CDR3 runs 19 residues. Losses at the gene ends were 0 bases for V and 4 bases for J; bases not matched to a gene: 15. Germline-derived CDR1 and CDR2 are MGHRA and YSYEKL. CDR3 region: CASSQDGGGSLGMYNEQFF. The CDR3 DNA reads as TGCGCCAGCAGCCAAGATGGGGGGGGGAGCCTAGGAATGTACAATGAGCAGTTCTTC.

The chain is built from TRBV28 and TRBJ1-1; D is possibly TRBD1 (5 bases). Germline values: CDR1 MDHEN, CDR2 SYDVKM. The CDR3 contains 12 residues. CDR3 in DNA: TGTGCAGTTCGGGGGGGAAACACTGAAGCTTTCTTT. Encoded protein: CAVRGGNTEAFF.

This clone has only a few counts. This chain joins TRBV11-3 and TRBJ2-1, with 10 nucleotides matching TRBD1. From germline, CDR1 is SGHNT and CDR2 YENEEA. V shed 5 bases, J shed 2 bases, and the junction held 6 bases outside the gene matches. The CDR3 extends over 16 amino acids. In DNA form, the CDR3 reads TGTGCCAGCAGCCCGGTCGGGACAGGGGCCTACAATGAGCAGTTCTTC. It encodes CASSPVGTGAYNEQFF. Looking up the rest from reference TRBV11-3 and TRBJ2-1 gives the full variable domain: EAGVVQSPRYKIIEKKQPVAFWCNPISGHNTLYWYLQNLGQGPELLIRYENEEAVDDSQLPKDRFSAERLKGVDSTLKIQPAELGDSAVYLCASSPVGTGAYNEQFFGPGTRLTVL.

V usage is TRBV14 and J usage is TRBJ2-3, with D uncertain. This CDR3 contains 14 residues. Germline CDR1 reads SGHDN; CDR2 reads FVKESK. V dropped 4 bases and J dropped 1 base, with 9 bases sitting between them. The CDR3 sequence is CASSPQAGTDTQYF. CDR3 nucleotides: TGTGCCAGCAGCCCCCAGGCAGGCACAGATACGCAGTATTTT.

The chain's CDR3 is CASSLALRQRNTEAFF. In DNA form, the CDR3 reads TGTGCCAGCAGCTTGGCCCTAAGACAGAGGAACACTGAAGCTTTCTTT. The chain joins TRBV5-5 to TRBJ1-1, with D tentatively TRBD1 (5 bases). The length of the CDR3 is 16 residues. CDR1 is SGHKS and CDR2 is YYEKEE in the germline V gene (reference sequence). Between the trimmed V and J ends, which lost 0 bases and 1 base, there was a span of 13 bases.

This clone showed up just once. The rearrangement uses TRBV11-2 and TRBJ2-5; 11 bases fit TRBD1. Germline CDR1 is SGHAT and CDR2 is FQNNGV. V was clipped by 5 bases and J by 3 bases; unmatched bases: 17. CDR3 length equals 19 residues. The CDR3 DNA is TGTGCCAGCAGCCCAATCTGTTTCCGGGACAGGGGGTGGGAAGAGACCCAGTACTTC. Amino acid sequence: CASSPICFRDRGWEETQYF. Together with reference TRBV11-2 and TRBJ2-5, the CDR3 gives the full variable domain: EAGVAQSPRYKIIEKRQSVAFWCNPISGHATLYWYQQILGQGPKLLIQFQNNGVVDDSQLPKDRFSAERLKGVDSTLKIQPAKLEDSAVYLCASSPICFRDRGWEETQYFGPGTRLLVL.

The chain carries TRBV5-4 and TRBJ1-5; D call uncertain. The CDR3 runs to 16 residues. The ends were cut back, 0 bases at V and 3 bases at J, with 13 bases in the middle. Germline V lookup: CDR1 SGHNT, CDR2 YYREEE (reference sequence). DNA for the CDR3: TGTGCCAGCAGCTTGGATGGAGTCTTGAACAATCAGCCCCAGCATTTT. Protein: CASSLDGVLNNQPQHF. Supplemented by reference TRBV5-4 and TRBJ1-5, the full variable domain reads ETGVTQSPTHLIKTRGQQVTLRCSSQSGHNTVSWYQQALGQGPQFIFQYYREEENGRGNFPPRFSGLQFPNYSSELNVNALELDDSALYLCASSLDGVLNNQPQHFGDGTRLSIL.

The genes are TRBV4-1 and TRBJ2-5; 8 bases line up with TRBD1. The V gene's germline CDR1 is MGHRA and CDR2 YSYEKL. This CDR3 is built from 14 residues. Losses at the gene ends were 1 base for V and 5 bases for J; bases not matched to a gene: 3. The CDR3 loop is CASSQGTGKETQYF. CDR3 sequence (DNA): TGCGCCAGCAGCCAAGGGACAGGGAAGGAGACCCAGTACTTC.

The chain joins TRBV19 to TRBJ2-3, with D unresolved. The CDR3 contains 14 residues. Germline V lookup: CDR1 LNHDA, CDR2 SQIVND (reference sequence). V lost 6 bases and J 0 bases, leaving 10 bases between the germline ends. In nucleotides, the CDR3 is TGTGCCAGTAGCCCAACTGCTAGCACAGATACGCAGTATTTT. Amino acids: CASSPTASTDTQYF.

This chain uses TRBV6-5 with TRBJ1-3; D unclear. V was cut by 8 bases and J by 5 bases, with 16 bases left in between. Germline-derived CDR1 and CDR2 are MNHEY and SVGAGI. CDR3 length equals 14 residues. The CDR3 loop is CASSTRGRRNTIYF. The CDR3 DNA reads TGTGCCAGCTCAACCCGGGGTCGGAGAAACACCATATATTTT.

The V gene is TRBV28, the J gene TRBJ1-6, with D possibly TRBD1 on 5 matching bases. V lost 4 bases and J 5 bases, leaving 9 bases between the germline ends. Germline CDR1 reads MDHEN; CDR2 reads SYDVKM. The length of the CDR3 is 14 residues. CDR3 region: CASSWTRDNSPLHF. CDR3 bases: TGTGCCAGCAGTTGGACACGAGATAATTCACCCCTCCACTTT.

Details on this clone: An end of the junction does not agree with germline; a read error may underlie this. The genes are TRBV7-9 and TRBJ2-1; 13 bases align to TRBD2. Germline V gene sequence: CDR1 SEHNR, CDR2 FQNEAQ (reference sequence). This CDR3 is 18 amino acids long. This CDR3 is CASSLGLAGIKAYNQQFF. The CDR3 region has the DNA TGTGCCAGCAGCCTGGGACTAGCGGGAATTAAGGCTTACAATCAGCAGTTCTTC. Full variable domain (missing parts from reference TRBV7-9 and TRBJ2-1): DTGVSQNPRHKITKRGQNVTFRCDPISEHNRLYWYRQTLGQGPEFLTYFQNEAQLEKSRLLSDRFSAERPKGSFSTLEIQRTEQGDSAMYLCASSLGLAGIKAYNQQFFGPGTRLTVL.

A few counts support this clone. The V gene is TRBV18, the J gene TRBJ1-6; D is possibly TRBD1 (5 bases). This CDR3 is built from 17 residues. The germline V and J ends were trimmed by 3 bases and 9 bases, with 21 bases remaining between them. Germline V lookup: CDR1 KGHSH, CDR2 LQKENI. The CDR3 loop reads CASSPSGTPIAFSPLHF. CDR3 coding DNA: TGTGCCAGCTCACCTTCCGGGACTCCAATCGCGTTTTCACCCCTCCACTTT.

The chain couples TRBV10-2 to TRBJ1-2, with unresolved D. Germline V gene lookup returns CDR1 WSHSY and CDR2 SAAADI. The length of the CDR3 is 14 residues. Trimming pared 3 bases from V and 4 bases from J, leaving 12 bases between. The CDR3 DNA is TGCGCCAGCAGTGAAAAGAGGGCAGGCTATGGCTACACCTTC. Its translation is CASSEKRAGYGYTF.

The V and J genes are TRBV28 and TRBJ2-6; D remains unclear. Germline V CDR1 and CDR2: MDHEN, SYDVKM. CDR3 size: 14 residues. V was trimmed by 2 bases and J by 2 bases, leaving 4 bases between them. DNA of the CDR3: TGTGCCAGCAGTTTACCCGCTGGGGCCAACGTCCTGACTTTC. It is translated as CASSLPAGANVLTF.

This clone appeared a few times. The rearrangement uses TRBV6-5 and TRBJ1-5, with D possibly matching TRBD1 (5 bases). Germline loops: CDR1 MNHEY, CDR2 SVGAGI. The CDR3 runs to 13 residues. Trimming cost V 4 bases and J 6 bases, with 10 bases left between them. The CDR3 spells CASSSGGSQPQHF. CDR3 sequence (DNA): TGTGCCAGCAGTTCCGGGGGGAGTCAGCCCCAGCATTTT.

The chain is built from TRBV28 and TRBJ2-1; D ambiguous. The V gene lost 5 bases and the J gene lost 3 bases, with 14 bases spanning the gap. Germline V gives CDR1 MDHEN, CDR2 SYDVKM. The CDR3 sequence is 15 residues long. The CDR3 loop reads CASSPRVAHYNEQFF. The CDR3 coding sequence is TGTGCCAGCAGTCCCCGGGTAGCACACTACAATGAGCAGTTCTTC.

The CDR3 region is CSVMTSGTYEQYF. The CDR3 DNA follows: TGCAGCGTCATGACTAGCGGGACCTACGAGCAGTACTTC. The chain couples TRBV29-1 to TRBJ2-7, with 11 bases matching TRBD2. The CDR3 is made up of 13 amino acids. CDR1 is SQVTM, CDR2 ANQGSEA, per germline. V lost 6 bases to trimming and J lost 2 bases; unmatched junction nucleotides: 3.

The chain links TRBV25-1 to TRBJ2-7; D is possibly TRBD1 (6 bases). The CDR3 is 14 amino acids. The germline CDR1 and CDR2 sequences are MGHDK and SYGVNS. V lost 6 bases to trimming and J lost 1 base, with 13 bases between them. The chain's CDR3 is CASRAGQGSYEQYF. CDR3 coding DNA: TGTGCCAGCAGGGCGGGCCAGGGGTCCTACGAGCAGTACTTC.